This T cell receptor (beta chain) is from a study of identical twins. The study, taken as a whole, reports: Conclusions relied on cross-sectional statistical analysis, not following the same donors.

TCRdb processed the 5' RACE reads anew with MiXCR; each CDR3 protein has one entry. This table holds 550,000 to 700,000 distinct CDR3 sequences, just under 10% found once. About this clonotype itself: Its antigen is undetermined. A much larger clone is a single base away; this may be a read error.

V was clipped by 4 bases and J by 5 bases; unmatched bases: 11. Germline CDR1 and CDR2: LGHNA and YNFKEQ. The CDR3 runs 16 residues. These data were also filed under a second study, of yellow fever vaccine responses in identical twins.

This clonotype was obtained from a woman younger than 30 in good health. Specimen: PBMCs. This chain joins TRBV4-2 and TRBJ2-7; 10 bases match TRBD2. The CDR3 reads CASSPEWASGSDEQYF. Written as DNA, the CDR3 is TGTGCCAGCAGCCCAGAATGGGCTAGCGGGAGTGACGAGCAGTACTTC.